The clone carrying this TCR beta chain was seen at least ten times. No antigen is known for it. The data are from a study of neurological immune-mediated disorders. Study-level results: Multiple sclerosis, the disease with the least TCR clonal expansion, fell below healthy controls, whereas HTLV-1-associated myelopathy showed the most.

As for the cDNA, it was generated by 5'RACE with 10-nucleotide random UMIs. Each CDR3 protein is one row after TCRdb ran MiXCR on the 5' RACE reads. The sample has roughly 80,000 distinct CDR3 sequences, 15% to 20% seen once. This CDR3 has 10 amino acids. Germline V gene sequence: CDR1 DFQATT, CDR2 SNEGSKA (reference sequence). With V trimmed by 6 bases and J by 8 bases, 3 bases remained unmatched. This TCR came from a woman aged 40 to 55 in good health. Sequenced input: PBMCs. V gene TRBV20-1 combines with J gene TRBJ1-2, with 7 bases lining up with TRBD1. The CDR3 nucleotides read TGCAGTGCCGACAGGGAGGGCTACACCTTC. Its protein is CSADREGYTF.